This is a list of T cell receptor beta chains from one sample in a study of control samples from healthy donors and cancer patients. Measured with immunoSEQ multiplex PCR; TCRdb has only the in-frame clones, and not every one. The data hold about 40,000 clones, with about 93% observed a single time. The sequencing input was blood. These receptors were taken from a woman aged 50 to 65 in good health. Each CDR3 is given with its conserved first and last residue. Each record gives: CDR3 length, J gene, V gene, D gene, clone size, CDR3 protein, CDR3 DNA. A D gene is named only where the DNA matches it firmly. Clone size is stated in some rows and not others, as once, few, many or a class when expanded.

>14|TRBJ1-4|TRBV5-1|TRBD1|NA
CASSQGTGGEKLFF
TGCGCCAGCAGCCAAGGGACAGGGGGTGAAAAACTGTTTTTT
>13|TRBJ1-1|TRBV6-5|NA|NA
CASIFVEGGEAFF
TGTGCCAGCATCTTTGTGGAGGGCGGTGAAGCTTTCTTT
>14|TRBJ2-1|TRBV18|NA|NA
CASSPQGQTNEQFF
TGTGCCAGCTCACCTCAAGGACAGACTAATGAGCAGTTCTTC
>14|TRBJ2-1|TRBV7-8|NA|NA
CASSLDLGFNEQFF
TGTGCCAGCAGCTTAGATCTGGGGTTCAATGAGCAGTTCTTC
>15|TRBJ1-2|TRBV4-3|NA|NA
CASSQDMASSYGYTF
TGCGCCAGCAGCCAAGATATGGCCAGCAGCTATGGCTACACCTTC
>12|TRBJ1-2|TRBV2|NA|NA
CASSEGPGGYTF
TGTGCCAGCAGTGAAGGACCTGGTGGCTACACCTTC
>15|TRBJ2-1|TRBV7-2|NA|NA
CASSFDYSSYNEQFF
TGTGCCAGCAGCTTTGACTACAGCTCCTACAATGAGCAGTTCTTC
>13|TRBJ2-5|TRBV5-4|NA|NA
CASSSLAEETQYF
TGTGCCAGCAGCTCCTTAGCGGAAGAGACCCAGTACTTC
>14|TRBJ2-1|TRBV6-4|NA|few
CASSEDPSYNEQFF
TGTGCCAGCAGTGAGGATCCGTCCTACAATGAGCAGTTCTTC
>17|TRBJ1-2|TRBV5-1|NA|NA
CASSLAREGVLNYGYTF
TGCGCCAGCAGCTTGGCCCGAGAAGGGGTCCTTAACTATGGCTACACCTTC
>15|TRBJ2-5|TRBV11-2|TRBD2|NA
CASSFGGGRSKTQYF
TGTGCCAGCAGCTTTGGCGGGGGGCGGTCGAAGACCCAGTACTTC
>17|TRBJ2-6|TRBV11-2|TRBD1|NA
CASTSGQGSSGANVLTF
TGTGCCAGCACCTCCGGACAGGGGAGCTCTGGGGCCAACGTCCTGACTTTC
>17|TRBJ1-1|TRBV5-1|TRBD1|once
CASSLGRGTGRDTEAFF
TGCGCCAGCAGCTTGGGCAGAGGGACAGGCAGAGACACTGAAGCTTTCTTT